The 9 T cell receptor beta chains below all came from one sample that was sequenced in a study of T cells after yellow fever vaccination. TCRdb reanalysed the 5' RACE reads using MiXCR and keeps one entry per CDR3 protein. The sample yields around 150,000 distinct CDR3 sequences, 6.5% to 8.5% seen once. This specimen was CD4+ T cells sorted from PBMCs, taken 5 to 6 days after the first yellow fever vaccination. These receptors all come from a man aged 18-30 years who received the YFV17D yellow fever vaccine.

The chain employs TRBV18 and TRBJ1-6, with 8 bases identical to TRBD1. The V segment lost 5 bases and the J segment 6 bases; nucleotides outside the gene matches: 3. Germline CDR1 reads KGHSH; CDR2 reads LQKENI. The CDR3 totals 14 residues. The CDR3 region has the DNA TGTGCCAGCTCAGCCGACAGGGGTAATTCACCCCTCCACTTT. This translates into CASSADRGNSPLHF.

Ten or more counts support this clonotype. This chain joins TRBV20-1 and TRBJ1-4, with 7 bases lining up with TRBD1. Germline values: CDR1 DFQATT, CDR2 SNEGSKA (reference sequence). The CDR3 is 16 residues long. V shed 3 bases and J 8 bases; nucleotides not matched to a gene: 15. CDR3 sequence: CSASGPGTVADEKLFF. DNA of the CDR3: TGCAGTGCTAGCGGCCCCGGGACAGTGGCGGACGAAAAACTGTTTTTT.

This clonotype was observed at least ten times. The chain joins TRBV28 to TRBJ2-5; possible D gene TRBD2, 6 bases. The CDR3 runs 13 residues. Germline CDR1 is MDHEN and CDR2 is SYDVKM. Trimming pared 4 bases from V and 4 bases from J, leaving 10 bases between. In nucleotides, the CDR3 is TGTGCCAGCAGTTCGACTAGTTCAGAGACCCAGTACTTC. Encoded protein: CASSSTSSETQYF.

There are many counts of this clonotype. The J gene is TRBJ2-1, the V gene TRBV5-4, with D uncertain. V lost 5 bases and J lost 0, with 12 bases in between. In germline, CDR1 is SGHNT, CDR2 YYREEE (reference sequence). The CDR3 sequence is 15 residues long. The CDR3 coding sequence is TGTGCCAGCAGTGTCTCATCGAGCTCCTACAATGAGCAGTTCTTC. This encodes CASSVSSSSYNEQFF.

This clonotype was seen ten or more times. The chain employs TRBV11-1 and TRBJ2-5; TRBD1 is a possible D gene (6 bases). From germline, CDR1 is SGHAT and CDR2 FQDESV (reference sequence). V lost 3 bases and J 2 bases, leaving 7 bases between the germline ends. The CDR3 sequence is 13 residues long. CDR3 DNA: TGTGCCAGCAGCTTCAGGGGACAAGAGACCCAGTACTTC. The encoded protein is CASSFRGQETQYF.

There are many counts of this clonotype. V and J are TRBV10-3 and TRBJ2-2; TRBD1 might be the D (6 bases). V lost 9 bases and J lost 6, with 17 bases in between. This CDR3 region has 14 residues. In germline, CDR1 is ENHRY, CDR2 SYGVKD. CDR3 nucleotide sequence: TGTGCCATAGAAGAGAGAACAGGGTCCGGGGAGCTGTTTTTT. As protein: CAIEERTGSGELFF.

The CDR3 sequence is CASSIRSAETQYF. CDR3 DNA: TGTGCCAGCAGTATTAGGTCCGCGGAGACCCAGTACTTC. This chain joins TRBV12-3 or TRBV12-4 and TRBJ2-5; D remains unclear. Trimming removed 5 bases at V and 5 bases at J, with 12 bases between. The CDR3 runs 13 residues.

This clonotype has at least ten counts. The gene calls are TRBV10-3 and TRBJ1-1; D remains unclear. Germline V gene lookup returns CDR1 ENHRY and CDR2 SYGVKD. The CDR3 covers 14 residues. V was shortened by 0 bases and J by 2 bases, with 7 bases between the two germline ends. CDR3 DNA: TGTGCCATCAGTGAGTCCCAAGATAACACTGAAGCTTTCTTT. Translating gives CAISESQDNTEAFF.

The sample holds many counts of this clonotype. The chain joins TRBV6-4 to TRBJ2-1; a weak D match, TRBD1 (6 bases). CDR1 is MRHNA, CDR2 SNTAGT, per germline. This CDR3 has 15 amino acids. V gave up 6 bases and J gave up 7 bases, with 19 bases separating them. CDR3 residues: CASRKDRDTRNEQFF. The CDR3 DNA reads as TGTGCCAGCAGAAAAGACCGGGACACTAGGAATGAGCAGTTCTTC.